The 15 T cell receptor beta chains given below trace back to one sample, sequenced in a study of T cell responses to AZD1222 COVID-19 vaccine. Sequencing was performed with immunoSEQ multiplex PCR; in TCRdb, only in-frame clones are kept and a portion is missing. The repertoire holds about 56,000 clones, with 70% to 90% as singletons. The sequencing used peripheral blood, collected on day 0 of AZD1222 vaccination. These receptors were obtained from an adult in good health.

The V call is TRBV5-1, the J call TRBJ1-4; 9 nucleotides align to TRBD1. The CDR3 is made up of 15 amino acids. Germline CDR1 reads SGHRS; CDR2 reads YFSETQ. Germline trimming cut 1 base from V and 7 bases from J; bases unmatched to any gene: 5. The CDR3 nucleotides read TGCGCCAGCAGCTTGTTAACAGGGGGCATTGAAAAACTGTTTTTT. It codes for CASSLLTGGIEKLFF.

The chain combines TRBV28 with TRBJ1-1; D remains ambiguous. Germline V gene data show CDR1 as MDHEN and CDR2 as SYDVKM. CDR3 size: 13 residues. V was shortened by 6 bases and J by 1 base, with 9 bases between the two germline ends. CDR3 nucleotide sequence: TGTGCCAGCAGCTACGTAGAGAACACTGAAGCTTTCTTT. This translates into CASSYVENTEAFF.

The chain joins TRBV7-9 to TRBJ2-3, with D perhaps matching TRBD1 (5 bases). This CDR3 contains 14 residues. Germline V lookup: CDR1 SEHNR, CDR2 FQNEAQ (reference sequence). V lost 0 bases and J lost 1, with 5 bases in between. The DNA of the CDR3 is TGTGCCAGCAGCTTAGCGGGGCGCACAGATACGCAGTATTTT. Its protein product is CASSLAGRTDTQYF.

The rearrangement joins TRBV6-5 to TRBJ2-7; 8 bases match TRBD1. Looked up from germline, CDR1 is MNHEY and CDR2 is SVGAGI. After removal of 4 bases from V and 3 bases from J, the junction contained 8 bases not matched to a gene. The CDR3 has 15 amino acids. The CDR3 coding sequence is TGTGCCAGCAGTTTAGACTGGACAGGGAACTACGAGCAGTACTTC. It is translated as CASSLDWTGNYEQYF.

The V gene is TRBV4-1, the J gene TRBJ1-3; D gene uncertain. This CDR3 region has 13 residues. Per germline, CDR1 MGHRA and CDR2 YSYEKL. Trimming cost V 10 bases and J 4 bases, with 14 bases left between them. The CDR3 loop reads CATSPGVGNTIYF. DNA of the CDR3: TGCGCCACTTCACCTGGCGTCGGAAACACCATATATTTT.

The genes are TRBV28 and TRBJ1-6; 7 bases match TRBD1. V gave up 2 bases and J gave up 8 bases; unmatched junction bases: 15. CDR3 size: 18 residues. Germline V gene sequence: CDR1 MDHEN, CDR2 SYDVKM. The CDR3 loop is CASSLPFLFTGDDSPLHF. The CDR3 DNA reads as TGTGCCAGCAGTTTACCTTTCCTTTTTACAGGGGATGATTCACCCCTCCACTTT.

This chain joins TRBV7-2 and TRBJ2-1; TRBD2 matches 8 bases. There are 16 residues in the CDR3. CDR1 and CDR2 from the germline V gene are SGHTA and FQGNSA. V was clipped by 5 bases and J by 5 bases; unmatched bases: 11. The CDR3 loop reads CASSLDVQRGNNEQFF. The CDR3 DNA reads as TGTGCCAGCAGCCTAGATGTCCAGCGGGGGAACAATGAGCAGTTCTTC.

The CDR3 reads CASSLGPDQIETQYF. CDR3 sequence (DNA): TGTGCCAGCAGCTTGGGACCCGACCAGATAGAGACCCAGTACTTC. The chain is built from TRBV6-5 and TRBJ2-5, with D perhaps given as TRBD1 or TRBD2 (5 bases each). Trimming cost V 6 bases and J 4 bases, with 18 bases left between them. CDR3 length: 15 amino acids. Germline-derived CDR1 and CDR2 are MNHEY and SVGAGI.

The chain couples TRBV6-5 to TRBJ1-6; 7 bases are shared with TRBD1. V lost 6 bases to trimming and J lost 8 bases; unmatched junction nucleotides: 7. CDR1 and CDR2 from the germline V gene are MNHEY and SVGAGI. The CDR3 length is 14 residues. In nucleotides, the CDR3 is TGTGCCAGCAGCTTAGGACAGGTTGATTCACCCCTCCACTTT. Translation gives CASSLGQVDSPLHF.

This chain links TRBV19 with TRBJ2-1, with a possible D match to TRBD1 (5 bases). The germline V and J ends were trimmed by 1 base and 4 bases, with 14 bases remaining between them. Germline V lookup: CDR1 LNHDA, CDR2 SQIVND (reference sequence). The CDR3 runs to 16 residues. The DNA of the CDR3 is TGTGCCAGTAGTATAGTGGGGCAGGGAAAGTACAATGAGCAGTTCTTC. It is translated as CASSIVGQGKYNEQFF.

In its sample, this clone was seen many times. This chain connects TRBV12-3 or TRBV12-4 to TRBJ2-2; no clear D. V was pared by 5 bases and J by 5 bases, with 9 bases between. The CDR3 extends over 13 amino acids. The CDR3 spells CASSETRTGELFF. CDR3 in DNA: TGTGCCAGCAGTGAAACGAGGACCGGGGAGCTGTTTTTT.

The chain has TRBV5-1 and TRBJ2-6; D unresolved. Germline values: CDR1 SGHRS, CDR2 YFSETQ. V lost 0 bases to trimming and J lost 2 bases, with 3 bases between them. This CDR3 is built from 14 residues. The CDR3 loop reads CASSLDTGANVLTF. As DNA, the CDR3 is TGCGCCAGCAGCTTGGATACTGGGGCCAACGTCCTGACTTTC.

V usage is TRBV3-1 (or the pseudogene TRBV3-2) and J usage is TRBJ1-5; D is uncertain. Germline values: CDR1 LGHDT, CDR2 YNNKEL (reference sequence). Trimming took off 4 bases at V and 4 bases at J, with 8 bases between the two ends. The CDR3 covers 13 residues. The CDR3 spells CASSRTPNQPQHF. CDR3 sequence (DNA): TGTGCCAGCAGCCGAACCCCAAATCAGCCCCAGCATTTT.

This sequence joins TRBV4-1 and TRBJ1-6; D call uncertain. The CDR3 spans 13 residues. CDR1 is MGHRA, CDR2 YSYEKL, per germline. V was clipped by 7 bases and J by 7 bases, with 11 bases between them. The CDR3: CASTGVPNSPLHF. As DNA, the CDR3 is TGCGCCAGCACTGGGGTCCCAAATTCACCCCTCCACTTT.

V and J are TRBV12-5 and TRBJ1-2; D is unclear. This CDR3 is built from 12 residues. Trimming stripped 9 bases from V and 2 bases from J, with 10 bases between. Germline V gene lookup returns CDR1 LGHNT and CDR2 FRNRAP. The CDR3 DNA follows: TGTGCTAGCTCAGCGTCCAACTATGGCTACACCTTC. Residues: CASSASNYGYTF.